The 18 T cell receptor beta chains given below trace back to one sample, sequenced in a study of blood T cell repertoires in COVID-19. Clones were sequenced by immunoSEQ multiplex PCR, and TCRdb holds only the in-frame ones, with some missing. The repertoire consists of tens of thousands of clones, with about four fifths occurring once and the leading ten covering about 6%. The sequenced material came from peripheral blood. The receptors were sampled from a man in his 70s with COVID-19, enrolled during active disease.

DNA of the CDR3: TGTGCCAGCAGTGAACCCCTAGCGCTTGAGACCCAGTACTTC. Its protein product is CASSEPLALETQYF. J is TRBJ2-5 and V is TRBV2; possible D gene TRBD2, 6 bases. This CDR3 comprises 14 residues. CDR1 and CDR2 from the germline V gene are SNHLY and FYNNEI. V lost 2 bases and J lost 5, with 12 bases in between.

This chain links TRBV9 with TRBJ2-2, with 7 bases aligning to TRBD1. CDR3 length: 14 amino acids. The germline V gene has CDR1 SGDLS and CDR2 YYNGEE. V lost 1 base to trimming and J lost 5 bases; unmatched junction nucleotides: 2. CDR3 sequence (DNA): TGTGCCAGCAGCGTACAGGGACAGACCGGGGAGCTGTTTTTT. Residues: CASSVQGQTGELFF.

This clone was observed at least ten times. This chain joins TRBV29-1 and TRBJ1-1; 9 nucleotides match TRBD1. The CDR3 sequence is 12 residues long. Looked up from germline, CDR1 is SQVTM and CDR2 is ANQGSEA. After removal of 6 bases from V and 3 bases from J, the junction contained 2 bases not matched to a gene. The CDR3 protein is CSVRTGDTEAFF. The CDR3 DNA is TGCAGCGTGAGGACAGGGGACACTGAAGCTTTCTTT. Combining the CDR3 with reference TRBV29-1 and TRBJ1-1 gives the whole variable domain SAVISQKPSRDICQRGTSLTIQCQVDSQVTMMFWYRQQPGQSLTLIATANQGSEATYESGFVIDKFPISRPNLTFSTLTVSNMSPEDSSIYLCSVRTGDTEAFFGQGTRLTVV.

This chain uses TRBV3-1 (or the pseudogene TRBV3-2) with TRBJ1-2; no definite D call. This CDR3 region has 13 residues. Germline V gives CDR1 LGHDT, CDR2 YNNKEL (reference sequence). Trimming shortened V by 5 bases and J by 4 bases, and 11 bases separated the two germline ends. CDR3: CASSISTTYGYTF. The CDR3 DNA reads as TGTGCCAGCAGCATATCCACAACCTATGGCTACACCTTC.

The sample holds one count of this clone. The V and J genes are TRBV4-1 and TRBJ1-2; D is unresolved. CDR1 MGHRA and CDR2 YSYEKL come from the germline V gene. CDR3 size: 13 residues. The germline V and J ends were trimmed by 2 bases and 6 bases, with 10 bases remaining between them. This chain's CDR3 is CASSQPGNDGYTF. The CDR3 DNA sequence: TGCGCCAGCAGCCAACCGGGGAATGATGGCTACACCTTC.

The chain employs TRBV9 and TRBJ2-3; perhaps TRBD2 as D (6 bases). Trimming took off 0 bases at V and 5 bases at J, with 13 bases between the two ends. In germline, CDR1 is SGDLS, CDR2 YYNGEE. CDR3 length equals 15 residues. The CDR3, as DNA: TGTGCCAGCAGCGTAGAAAGCGGGCGGGGAGATACGCAGTATTTT. Amino acids: CASSVESGRGDTQYF.

This chain joins TRBV7-9 and TRBJ2-1, with 8 bases matching TRBD2. The CDR3 covers 13 residues. Germline assignment: CDR1 SEHNR and CDR2 FQNEAQ (reference sequence). After removal of 5 bases from V and 6 bases from J, the junction contained 3 bases not matched to a gene. The CDR3 DNA sequence: TGTGCCAGCAGCCGGACTAGCACCAATGAGCAGTTCTTC. Translation: CASSRTSTNEQFF.

V is TRBV15 and J is TRBJ1-5; 7 positions match TRBD1. V shed 5 bases, J shed 0 bases, and the junction held 7 bases outside the gene matches. The germline CDR1 and CDR2 sequences are LNHNV and YYDKDF (reference sequence). The CDR3 has 16 residues. This CDR3 reads CATSGHRDSSNQPQHF. CDR3 coding DNA: TGTGCCACCAGCGGTCACCGGGACAGTAGCAATCAGCCCCAGCATTTT.

The V gene is TRBV25-1, the J gene TRBJ2-2; TRBD2 matches 10 bases. Germline assignment: CDR1 MGHDK and CDR2 SYGVNS. The V and J ends lost 3 bases and 6 bases, in that order; junction bases with no gene match: 7. The CDR3 runs 16 residues. The CDR3 loop is CASSDGASGRAGELFF. In DNA, the CDR3 is TGTGCCAGCAGTGACGGGGCCAGCGGGAGGGCCGGGGAGCTGTTTTTT.

This clone was found once. The rearrangement joins TRBV11-2 to TRBJ2-1; D uncertain. This CDR3 comprises 12 residues. CDR1 and CDR2 (germline): SGHAT, FQNNGV. V gave up 4 bases and J gave up 7 bases, with 8 bases separating them. DNA of the CDR3: TGTGCCAGCAGCTCACAACGAAATGAGCAGTTCTTC. Protein product: CASSSQRNEQFF.

V is TRBV15 and J is TRBJ2-1, with 14 positions matching TRBD2. The CDR3 length is 16 residues. Germline V gene lookup returns CDR1 LNHNV and CDR2 YYDKDF (reference sequence). Germline trimming cut 1 base from V and 7 bases from J; bases unmatched to any gene: 3. The CDR3 sequence: CATSRGLAGGRNEQFF. The CDR3 nucleotides read TGTGCCACCAGCAGAGGACTAGCGGGGGGGAGAAATGAGCAGTTCTTC. Complete variable domain (other parts from reference TRBV15 and TRBJ2-1): DAMVIQNPRYQVTQFGKPVTLSCSQTLNHNVMYWYQQKSSQAPKLLFHYYDKDFNNEADTPDNFQSRRPNTSFCFLDIRSPGLGDTAMYLCATSRGLAGGRNEQFFGPGTRLTVL.

The J gene is TRBJ2-1, the V gene TRBV6-2 or TRBV6-3; TRBD2 is a possible D gene (6 bases). The CDR3 length is 15 residues. V shed 6 bases and J shed 7 bases, with 19 bases lying between them. CDR1 is MNHEY, CDR2 SVGEGT, per germline. The DNA of the CDR3 is TGTGCCAGCAGCCATAGCCCGGGCGCGGGGAATGAGCAGTTCTTC. Translated, it gives CASSHSPGAGNEQFF.

The rearrangement joins TRBV6-5 to TRBJ1-1; 8 nucleotides agree with TRBD1. Losses at the gene ends were 5 bases for V and 1 base for J; bases not matched to a gene: 3. Germline V gene sequence: CDR1 MNHEY, CDR2 SVGAGI. There are 14 residues in the CDR3. The DNA of the CDR3 is TGTGCCAGCAGTAACAGGGGGAGGAACACTGAAGCTTTCTTT. This codes for CASSNRGRNTEAFF.

The chain uses TRBV7-9 and TRBJ1-3; D perhaps matches TRBD1 (6 bases). The CDR3 loop spans 14 amino acids. Germline V gives CDR1 SEHNR, CDR2 FQNEAQ (reference sequence). V was clipped by 3 bases and J by 3 bases, with 9 bases between them. The CDR3 coding sequence is TGTGCCAGCAGCTTTGGGGGCTTTGGAAACACCATATATTTT. This codes for CASSFGGFGNTIYF. Using reference TRBV7-9 and TRBJ1-3 for the parts outside the CDR3, the full variable domain is DTGVSQNPRHKITKRGQNVTFRCDPISEHNRLYWYRQTLGQGPEFLTYFQNEAQLEKSRLLSDRFSAERPKGSFSTLEIQRTEQGDSAMYLCASSFGGFGNTIYFGEGSWLTVV.

J is TRBJ2-3 and V is TRBV3-1 (or the pseudogene TRBV3-2), with D unresolved. With 4 bases removed from V and 0 bases from J, the gap between germline ends came to 5 bases. Germline CDR1 is LGHDT and CDR2 is YNNKEL (reference sequence). The CDR3 totals 13 residues. The CDR3 sequence is CASSRPSTDTQYF. CDR3 bases: TGTGCCAGCAGCCGGCCCAGCACAGATACGCAGTATTTT.

The genes are TRBV18 and TRBJ1-3, with TRBD1 identical over 9 bases. This CDR3 spans 14 amino acids. Germline trimming cut 4 bases from V and 4 bases from J; bases unmatched to any gene: 2. The germline CDR1 and CDR2 sequences are KGHSH and LQKENI. The CDR3 nucleotides are TGTGCCAGCTCACGGGGACAGGGCGGAAACACCATATATTTT. Translating gives CASSRGQGGNTIYF.

This chain links TRBV6-1 with TRBJ2-1; D might be TRBD2 (5 bases). V was clipped by 4 bases and J by 4 bases, with 17 bases between them. CDR1 is MNHNS, CDR2 SASEGT, per germline. The CDR3 spans 16 residues. The CDR3 here is CASSGVTRSGYNEQFF. The CDR3 coding sequence is TGTGCCAGCAGTGGGGTGACAAGAAGCGGATACAATGAGCAGTTCTTC.

The J gene is TRBJ2-6, the V gene TRBV30, with TRBD1 identical over 8 bases. CDR3 length equals 16 residues. V was pared by 6 bases and J by 0 bases, with 7 bases of the junction left unmatched. Germline values: CDR1 GTSNPN, CDR2 SVGIG (reference sequence). The CDR3 DNA reads as TGTGCCTGCAGGGGGCGGGATAGCTCTGGGGCCAACGTCCTGACTTTC. Protein sequence: CACRGRDSSGANVLTF.